Below, one T cell receptor beta chain is given with its context. This CDR3 region has 15 residues. The V end lost 0 bases, the J end lost 4 bases, and 16 bases lay between the germline ends. CDR1 and CDR2 from the germline V gene are DFQATT and SNEGSKA (reference sequence). The data belong to a study of CD8 T cells in ankylosing spondylitis. Via MiXCR, TCRdb re-called the 5' RACE reads, giving one row per CDR3 protein. This table holds 250,000 or so distinct CDR3 sequences, 20% to 30% found once. Sequenced input: blood, either unsorted or a sorted T cell fraction (not recorded which). The clonotype comes from a male donor with ankylosing spondylitis or in good health (not recorded which). This rearrangement joins TRBV20-1 to TRBJ2-7, with D possibly being TRBD1 (6 bases). The CDR3 bases are TGCAGTGCTAGAGATGTAGGACAGACCCCTTACGAGCAGTACTTC. Encoded protein: CSARDVGQTPYEQYF.